The sequence of this T cell receptor beta chain was determined in a study of T cell responses to AZD1222 COVID-19 vaccine. As for this clone: The antigen remains unidentified.

Pooling of second doses given at about 4 or about 12 weeks was done. Study-wide results and limits: Repertoires were sampled only after the peak T cell response. Researchers report vaccine-associated CD4 TCRs spanning spike, with dominance at 160-218 and 743-854.

Germline V gene lookup returns CDR1 SGDLS and CDR2 YYNGEE. This CDR3 contains 17 residues. The V gene lost 0 bases and the J gene lost 2 bases, with 17 bases spanning the gap. Repertoires were generated with immunoSEQ multiplex PCR, while TCRdb's copy carries only in-frame clones and drops some. The table shows 250,000 to 300,000 clones, with approximately 94% occurring only once. This clonotype originated in an adult who received the AZD1222 COVID-19 vaccine. Here the sequenced sample was peripheral blood, taken 28 days after the second AZD1222 dose. The chain employs TRBV9 and TRBJ2-5; TRBD2 is a possible D gene (7 bases). CDR3 in DNA: TGTGCCAGCAGCGTAGGTAGGAGCGGGACAACGCAAGAGACCCAGTACTTC. Residues: CASSVGRSGTTQETQYF.